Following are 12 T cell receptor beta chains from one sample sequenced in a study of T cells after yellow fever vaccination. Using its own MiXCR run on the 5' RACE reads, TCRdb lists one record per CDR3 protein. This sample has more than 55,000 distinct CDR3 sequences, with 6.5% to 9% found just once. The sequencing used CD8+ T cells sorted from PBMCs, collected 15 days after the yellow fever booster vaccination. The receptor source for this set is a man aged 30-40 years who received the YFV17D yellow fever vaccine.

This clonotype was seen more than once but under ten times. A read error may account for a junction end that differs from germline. The CDR3 nucleotides are TGCTGTGCTAGTCGGAGTCTGCCCGGGCCCACAGATACGCAGTATTTT. It yields the protein CCASRSLPGPTDTQYF. The V and J genes are TRBV20-1 and TRBJ2-3; D is undetermined. Germline V gene data show CDR1 as DFQATT and CDR2 as SNEGSKA (reference sequence). The length of the CDR3 is 16 residues.

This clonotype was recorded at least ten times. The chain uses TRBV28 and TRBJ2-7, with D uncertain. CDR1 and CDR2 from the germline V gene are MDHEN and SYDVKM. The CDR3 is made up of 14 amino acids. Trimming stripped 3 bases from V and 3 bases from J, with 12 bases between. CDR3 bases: TGTGCCAGCAGTTTGGGTGGGATTGGCTACGAGCAGTACTTC. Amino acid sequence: CASSLGGIGYEQYF.

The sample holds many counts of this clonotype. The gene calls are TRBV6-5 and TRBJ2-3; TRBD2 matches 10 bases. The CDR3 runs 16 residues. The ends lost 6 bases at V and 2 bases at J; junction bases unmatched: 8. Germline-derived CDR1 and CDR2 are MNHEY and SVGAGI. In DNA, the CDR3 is TGTGCCAGCAGCGCCGGACTAGCGGAACTCACAGATACGCAGTATTTT. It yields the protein CASSAGLAELTDTQYF.

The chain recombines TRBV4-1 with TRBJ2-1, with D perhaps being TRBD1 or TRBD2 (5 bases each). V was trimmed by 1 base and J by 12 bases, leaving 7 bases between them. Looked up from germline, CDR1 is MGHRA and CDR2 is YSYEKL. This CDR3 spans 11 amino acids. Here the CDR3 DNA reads TGCGCCAGCAGCCAAGTTGGGGGGCAGTTCTTC. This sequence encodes CASSQVGGQFF.

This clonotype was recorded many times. The CDR3 reads CASRVGAGEQFF. The CDR3 DNA is TGTGCCAGCAGAGTGGGGGCGGGTGAGCAGTTCTTC. V and J are TRBV2 and TRBJ2-1; TRBD1 is a possible D gene (6 bases). Trimming removed 6 bases at V and 9 bases at J, with 12 bases between. This CDR3 comprises 12 residues. In germline, CDR1 is SNHLY, CDR2 FYNNEI.

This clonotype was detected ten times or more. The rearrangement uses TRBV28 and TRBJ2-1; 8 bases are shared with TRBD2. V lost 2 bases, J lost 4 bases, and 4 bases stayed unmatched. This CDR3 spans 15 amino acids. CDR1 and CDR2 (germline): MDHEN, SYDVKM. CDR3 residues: CASSLRPSGYNEQFF. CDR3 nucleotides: TGTGCCAGCAGTTTAAGGCCTAGCGGGTACAATGAGCAGTTCTTC.

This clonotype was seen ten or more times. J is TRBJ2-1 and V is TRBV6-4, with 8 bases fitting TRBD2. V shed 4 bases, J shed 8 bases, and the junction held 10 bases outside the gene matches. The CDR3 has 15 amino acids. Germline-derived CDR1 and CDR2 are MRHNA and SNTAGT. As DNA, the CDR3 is TGTGCCAGCAGTGTCGAGGGCGGGAGGACTGATGAGCAGTTCTTC. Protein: CASSVEGGRTDEQFF.

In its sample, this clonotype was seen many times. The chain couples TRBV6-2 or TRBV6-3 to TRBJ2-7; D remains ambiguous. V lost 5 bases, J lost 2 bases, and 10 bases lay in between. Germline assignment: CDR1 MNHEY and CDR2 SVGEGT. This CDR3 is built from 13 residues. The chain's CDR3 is CASSIMVPYEQYF. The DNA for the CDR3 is TGTGCCAGCAGTATTATGGTTCCCTACGAGCAGTACTTC.

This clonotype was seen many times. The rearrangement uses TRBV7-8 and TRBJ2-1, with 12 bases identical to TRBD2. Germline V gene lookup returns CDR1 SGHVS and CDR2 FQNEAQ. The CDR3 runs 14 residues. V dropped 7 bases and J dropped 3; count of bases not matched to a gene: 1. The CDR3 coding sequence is TGTGCCAGCACACTAGCGGGGGGCTACAATGAGCAGTTCTTC. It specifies CASTLAGGYNEQFF. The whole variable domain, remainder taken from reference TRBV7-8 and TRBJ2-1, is GAGVSQSPRYKVAKRGQDVALRCDPISGHVSLFWYQQALGQGPEFLTYFQNEAQLDKSGLPSDRFFAERPEGSVSTLKIQRTQQEDSAVYLCASTLAGGYNEQFFGPGTRLTVL.

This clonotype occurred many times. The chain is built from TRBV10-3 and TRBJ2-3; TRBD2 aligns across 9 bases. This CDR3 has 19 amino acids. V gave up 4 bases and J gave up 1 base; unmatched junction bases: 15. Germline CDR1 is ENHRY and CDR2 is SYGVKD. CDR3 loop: CAISAPGAIAGDGTDTQYF. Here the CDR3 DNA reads TGTGCCATCAGTGCCCCGGGGGCAATAGCGGGAGATGGCACAGATACGCAGTATTTT.

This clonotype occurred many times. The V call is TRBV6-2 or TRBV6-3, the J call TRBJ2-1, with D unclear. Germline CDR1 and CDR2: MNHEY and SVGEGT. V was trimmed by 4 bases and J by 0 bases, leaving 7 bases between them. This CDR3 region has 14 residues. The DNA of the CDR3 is TGTGCCAGCAGTTCCTACAACTCCTACAATGAGCAGTTCTTC. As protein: CASSSYNSYNEQFF.

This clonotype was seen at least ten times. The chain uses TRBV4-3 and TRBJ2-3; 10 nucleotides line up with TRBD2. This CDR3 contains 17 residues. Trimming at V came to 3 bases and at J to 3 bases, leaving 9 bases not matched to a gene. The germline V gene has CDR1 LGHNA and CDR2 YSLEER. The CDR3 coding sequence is TGCGCCAGCAGCCACGAACCTAGCGGGAGTACGACAGATACGCAGTATTTT. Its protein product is CASSHEPSGSTTDTQYF.